This passage covers 20 T cell receptor beta chains from one sample sequenced in a study of OX40 agonist ivuxolimab in advanced cancers. Measured with immunoSEQ multiplex PCR; TCRdb has only the in-frame clones, and not every one. The profile covers approximately 70,000 clones, with around 88% appearing a single time and 6.5% to 7.5% taken by the ten largest. Sequencing used CD4+ or CD8+ T cells sorted from blood, obtained in a trial of the OX40 agonist ivuxolimab. All receptors derive from an adult with an advanced solid tumor such as melanoma, head and neck, liver or kidney cancer.

This clone was seen repeatedly, ten times or more. As DNA, the CDR3 is TGTGCCAGCAGCCCTGGGACCGCGATAAAGCCCCAGCATTTT. It translates to CASSPGTAIKPQHF. V gene TRBV27 combines with J gene TRBJ1-5; D may be TRBD1 (5 bases). The CDR3 is made up of 14 amino acids. Germline V CDR1 and CDR2: MNHEY, SMNVEV (reference sequence). With 6 bases removed from V and 8 bases from J, the gap between germline ends came to 17 bases.

The chain carries TRBV5-1 and TRBJ1-4; unclear D gene. Germline CDR1 and CDR2: SGHRS and YFSETQ. The V gene lost 0 bases and the J gene lost 2 bases, with 8 bases spanning the gap. The CDR3 is 15 amino acids. CDR3 residues: CASSLVPSTNEKLFF. The CDR3 nucleotides read TGCGCCAGCAGCTTGGTTCCAAGCACTAATGAAAAACTGTTTTTT.

This clone was counted a single time. V usage is TRBV30 and J usage is TRBJ1-5, with D tentatively TRBD1 (6 bases). The CDR3 contains 15 residues. Looked up from germline, CDR1 is GTSNPN and CDR2 is SVGIG (reference sequence). The V end was cut by 0 bases, the J end by 2 bases, with 11 bases between. The CDR3 loop reads CAWSVVTGGNQPQHF. As DNA, the CDR3 is TGTGCCTGGAGTGTCGTGACAGGTGGCAATCAGCCCCAGCATTTT.

The chain links TRBV20-1 to TRBJ2-7; D remains unclear. From germline, CDR1 is DFQATT and CDR2 SNEGSKA (reference sequence). The CDR3 length is 11 residues. The V gene lost 3 bases and the J gene lost 6 bases, with 9 bases spanning the gap. The CDR3 region has the DNA TGCAGTGCTAGTTCCTACGCCGAGCAGTACTTC. It encodes CSASSYAEQYF.

J is TRBJ1-2 and V is TRBV6-1; D may be TRBD1 (6 bases). Per germline, CDR1 MNHNS and CDR2 SASEGT. Trimming removed 4 bases at V and 1 base at J, with 13 bases between. CDR3 length: 15 amino acids. The CDR3 region is CASSASQGNNYGYTF. The CDR3 bases are TGTGCCAGCAGTGCGAGCCAGGGGAATAACTATGGCTACACCTTC.

The V and J genes are TRBV6-5 and TRBJ2-5; D gene unclear. The CDR3 sequence is 15 residues long. V lost 5 bases to trimming and J lost 9 bases, with 22 bases between them. Germline V CDR1 and CDR2: MNHEY, SVGAGI. DNA of the CDR3: TGTGCCAGCAGTCTATCGGTACAACTAAAGGCGGCCCAGTACTTC. Its translation is CASSLSVQLKAAQYF.

J is TRBJ1-2 and V is TRBV7-6; D unclear. V was pared by 2 bases and J by 2 bases, with 6 bases between. The CDR3 is made up of 13 amino acids. Germline V gives CDR1 SGHVS, CDR2 FNYEAQ. The CDR3 region has the DNA TGTGCCAGCAGCTTATCCCCAAACTATGGCTACACCTTC. Its translation is CASSLSPNYGYTF.

The chain couples TRBV20-1 to TRBJ1-1; D gene uncertain. The V end lost 6 bases, the J end lost 1 base, and 6 bases lay between the germline ends. The CDR3 is 11 amino acids. The V gene's germline CDR1 is DFQATT and CDR2 SNEGSKA (reference sequence). The CDR3 nucleotides read TGCAGTGCCAGCAGGAACACTGAAGCTTTCTTT. Translating it yields CSASRNTEAFF.

This clone was recorded only once. The chain recombines TRBV9 with TRBJ1-1; possible D gene TRBD1, 6 bases. Germline V lookup: CDR1 SGDLS, CDR2 YYNGEE. Trimming pared 0 bases from V and 0 bases from J, leaving 9 bases between. The CDR3 spans 15 residues. CDR3 sequence: CASSVVGHMNTEAFF. In nucleotides, the CDR3 is TGTGCCAGCAGCGTAGTGGGACACATGAACACTGAAGCTTTCTTT. The entire variable domain, with the rest obtained from reference TRBV9 and TRBJ1-1, is as follows: DSGVTQTPKHLITATGQRVTLRCSPRSGDLSVYWYQQSLDQGLQFLIQYYNGEERAKGNILERFSAQQFPDLHSELNLSSLELGDSALYFCASSVVGHMNTEAFFGQGTRLTVV.

This chain uses TRBV20-1 with TRBJ1-2; perhaps TRBD1 as D (6 bases). Trimming took off 6 bases at V and 12 bases at J, with 14 bases between the two ends. The CDR3 totals 10 residues. Per the germline V gene, CDR1 is DFQATT and CDR2 is SNEGSKA (reference sequence). The DNA of the CDR3 is TGCAGTGCGGGAACAGGGAGACACACCTTC. This codes for CSAGTGRHTF.

The chain employs TRBV5-4 and TRBJ1-6; 8 bases align to TRBD1. This CDR3 region has 15 residues. Germline V gene data show CDR1 as SGHNT and CDR2 as YYREEE (reference sequence). The V and J ends lost 4 bases and 7 bases, in that order; junction bases with no gene match: 7. CDR3 in amino acids: CASSRGTGGNSPLHF. CDR3 nucleotide sequence: TGTGCCAGCAGCCGAGGGACAGGCGGCAATTCACCCCTCCACTTT. The whole variable domain, remainder taken from reference TRBV5-4 and TRBJ1-6, is ETGVTQSPTHLIKTRGQQVTLRCSSQSGHNTVSWYQQALGQGPQFIFQYYREEENGRGNFPPRFSGLQFPNYSSELNVNALELDDSALYLCASSRGTGGNSPLHFGNGTRLTVT.

The chain has TRBV6-1 and TRBJ2-6; D might be TRBD2 (7 bases). Germline V lookup: CDR1 MNHNS, CDR2 SASEGT. The CDR3 is made up of 15 amino acids. The V end lost 7 bases, the J end lost 2 bases, and 12 bases lay between the germline ends. The CDR3 DNA reads as TGTGCCAGCAAGGGGGGGGAGGCTGGGGCCAACGTCCTGACTTTC. Translation: CASKGGEAGANVLTF.

This rearrangement joins TRBV14 to TRBJ2-7; either TRBD1 or TRBD2 may supply D (5 bases each). V was pared by 3 bases and J by 3 bases, with 18 bases between. CDR3 length equals 16 residues. Germline CDR1 reads SGHDN; CDR2 reads FVKESK. CDR3 nucleotide sequence: TGTGCCAGCAGCCAGAGGGGCAGGAATCCTCACTACGAGCAGTACTTC. It is translated as CASSQRGRNPHYEQYF.

DNA of the CDR3: TGTGCCTGGAGTGTAGGGAAGGGGGCGGGTGAAAAACTGTTTTTT. Translating it yields CAWSVGKGAGEKLFF. The chain employs TRBV30 and TRBJ1-4; 7 nucleotides agree with TRBD1. This CDR3 comprises 15 residues. Trimming took 0 bases from V and 7 from J; bases not matched to a gene: 8. The germline V gene encodes CDR1 GTSNPN and CDR2 SVGIG (reference sequence).

The gene calls are TRBV5-1 and TRBJ2-7; D not certain. Per germline, CDR1 SGHRS and CDR2 YFSETQ. The CDR3 is made up of 14 amino acids. The germline V and J ends were trimmed by 2 bases and 2 bases, with 11 bases remaining between them. The CDR3 DNA sequence: TGCGCCAGCAGCTTTTCCGGCAGCACCTACGAGCAGTACTTC. Translating it yields CASSFSGSTYEQYF.

The chain is built from TRBV11-1 and TRBJ2-1, with 7 positions matching TRBD1. Per the germline V gene, CDR1 is SGHAT and CDR2 is FQDESV (reference sequence). There are 15 residues in the CDR3. The V and J ends lost 5 bases and 3 bases, in that order; junction bases with no gene match: 7. This chain's CDR3 is CASSLPRDSYNEQFF. DNA for the CDR3: TGTGCCAGCAGCCTTCCCCGGGACAGCTACAATGAGCAGTTCTTC.

The chain has TRBV19 and TRBJ2-3; the D is unclear. Trimming took 4 bases from V and 0 from J, leaving 14 bases between them. This CDR3 region has 16 residues. The germline V gene has CDR1 LNHDA and CDR2 SQIVND (reference sequence). The CDR3 DNA is TGTGCCAGTAGTAACCCTAACACCGTCAGCACAGATACGCAGTATTTT. Its translation: CASSNPNTVSTDTQYF.

This sequence joins TRBV29-1 and TRBJ2-3; D could derive from TRBD1 or TRBD2 (6 bases each). This CDR3 contains 16 residues. V gave up 6 bases and J gave up 9 bases, with 28 bases separating them. CDR1 and CDR2 (germline): SQVTM, ANQGSEA. This CDR3 is CSVPTLGLPQGRTQYF. CDR3 sequence (DNA): TGCAGCGTCCCCACCCTTGGACTGCCCCAGGGGAGGACGCAGTATTTT.

This chain links TRBV11-2 with TRBJ2-3; TRBD1 matches 10 bases. With 4 bases clipped from V and 6 bases from J, the junction kept 7 bases outside the gene matches. The CDR3 extends over 15 amino acids. CDR1 and CDR2 from the germline V gene are SGHAT and FQNNGV. The chain's CDR3 is CASSSPGTGADTQYF. CDR3 sequence (DNA): TGTGCCAGCAGCTCACCCGGGACAGGGGCCGATACGCAGTATTTT.

This chain connects TRBV7-9 to TRBJ2-2; unclear D gene. Germline V gene data show CDR1 as SEHNR and CDR2 as FQNEAQ (reference sequence). The CDR3 sequence is 16 residues long. The V gene lost 5 bases and the J gene lost 7 bases, with 20 bases spanning the gap. CDR3 coding DNA: TGTGCCAGCAGCATCTACAATGAAGCTGCCAACGGGGAGCTGTTTTTT. Translated, it gives CASSIYNEAANGELFF. Full variable domain (remainder filled in from reference TRBV7-9 and TRBJ2-2): DTGVSQNPRHKITKRGQNVTFRCDPISEHNRLYWYRQTLGQGPEFLTYFQNEAQLEKSRLLSDRFSAERPKGSFSTLEIQRTEQGDSAMYLCASSIYNEAANGELFFGEGSRLTVL.